This TCR beta chain is from a study of beta chain features in type 1 diabetes. Expressed TCRB transcripts were sequenced because the isolated RNA had all been reverse transcribed beforehand. Generated by immunoSEQ multiplex PCR, the TCRdb table keeps only in-frame clones and is missing some. The data show about 250,000 clones, with over 12% seen just once and roughly 0.028% held by the top ten. This clone turned up a few times. V gave up 2 bases and J gave up 5 bases; unmatched junction bases: 14. Germline CDR1 SGHDT, CDR2 YYEEEE. The CDR3 extends over 17 amino acids. The collection from each donor was one heparinised blood draw averaging around 120 mL. CD4+ naive, central memory, regulatory and stem cell-like memory cells were sorted via CD45RO/CCR7/CD25/CD127/CD95/CD27.

The TCR originated in a woman in her 40s in good health. The rearrangement links TRBV5-6 to TRBJ2-7, with 9 positions matching TRBD1. The sample consisted of naive CD4+ T cells from blood. The CDR3 DNA reads as TGTGCCAGCAGCTTTATCGTGGGACAGGGTGGAGGCAACGAGCAGTACTTC. It encodes CASSFIVGQGGGNEQYF. The full variable domain, completed using reference TRBV5-6 and TRBJ2-7, is DAGVTQSPTHLIKTRGQQVTLRCSPKSGHDTVSWYQQALGQGPQFIFQYYEEEERQRGNFPDRFSGHQFPNYSSELNVNALLLGDSALYLCASSFIVGQGGGNEQYFGPGTRLTVT.